Listed below are T cell receptor beta chains from one sample, sequenced in a study of lymphopenia after photon versus proton radiotherapy. Produced via immunoSEQ multiplex PCR; TCRdb's table is partial and in-frame only. The sample lists 160,000 or so clones; roughly nine tenths were seen once. The sample consisted of peripheral blood, taken from a patient treated with photon-based radiotherapy. The receptors originated from a man aged 45-65 years with gastric cancer. Each CDR3 is given with its conserved first and last residue. D genes are given only for firm matches. Only part of the rows carry a size: once, few, many, or a class if the clone is expanded.

abundance	v_gene	j_gene	d_gene	CDR3aa	CDR3nt
-	TRBV28	TRBJ2-7	-	CASSLVTSSYEQYF	TGTGCCAGCAGTTTAGTTACGAGCTCCTACGAGCAGTACTTC
few	TRBV28	TRBJ1-5	-	CASSFSVGLGSSNQPQHF	TGTGCCAGCAGTTTCTCGGTGGGATTGGGTTCGAGCAATCAGCCCCAGCATTTT
-	TRBV6-1	TRBJ1-1	-	CASGGGGTTEAFF	TGTGCCAGCGGAGGTGGTGGGACCACTGAAGCTTTCTTT
-	TRBV11-2	TRBJ2-7	-	CASSLDWQGYEQYF	TGTGCCAGCAGCTTAGATTGGCAGGGCTACGAGCAGTACTTC
-	TRBV6-5	TRBJ2-1	-	CASSPETGRAEQFF	TGTGCCAGCAGTCCCGAGACAGGGAGGGCTGAGCAGTTCTTC
-	TRBV5-4	TRBJ2-5	-	CASSLDRPEETQYF	TGTGCCAGCAGCTTGGACAGACCCGAAGAGACCCAGTACTTC
-	TRBV7-2	TRBJ2-1	TRBD1	CASSSRDRVYNEQFF	TGTGCCAGCAGCTCCCGGGACAGGGTGTACAATGAGCAGTTCTTC
-	TRBV27	TRBJ2-7	-	CATETTDYEQYF	TGTGCCACAGAAACGACAGACTACGAGCAGTACTTC
-	TRBV7-8	TRBJ2-5	-	CASSLVGETQYF	TGTGCCAGCAGCTTAGTCGGTGAGACCCAGTACTTC
-	TRBV7-2	TRBJ1-1	-	CASRTGRGTEAFF	TGTGCCAGCAGAACGGGGCGGGGCACTGAAGCTTTCTTT
-	TRBV5-1	TRBJ1-2	TRBD1	CASSSDRVGYGYTF	TGCGCCAGCAGCTCGGACAGGGTGGGCTATGGCTACACCTTC
-	TRBV5-6	TRBJ1-2	-	CASSWTANYGYTF	TGTGCCAGCAGCTGGACAGCTAACTATGGCTACACCTTC
-	TRBV5-6	TRBJ2-2	-	CASSLEGVAGELFF	TGTGCCAGCAGCTTGGAGGGGGTAGCCGGGGAGCTGTTTTTT
-	TRBV27	TRBJ2-2	-	CASRPGRLNTGELFF	TGTGCCAGCAGGCCGGGACGGCTGAACACCGGGGAGCTGTTTTTT
few	TRBV4-1	TRBJ1-3	TRBD1	CASSQPVGQGGNTIYF	TGCGCCAGCAGCCAGCCTGTCGGACAGGGAGGAAACACCATATATTTT
-	TRBV11-2	TRBJ2-3	-	CASSFIRGSTDTQYF	TGTGCCAGCAGCTTCATCAGGGGAAGCACAGATACGCAGTATTTT
-	TRBV5-1	TRBJ2-3	-	CASRDFSYTDTQYF	TGCGCCAGCCGGGACTTCTCTTACACAGATACGCAGTATTTT
-	TRBV11-2	TRBJ1-2	TRBD1	CASSPGQGNSNYGYTF	TGTGCCAGCAGCCCCGGACAGGGGAATTCAAATTATGGCTACACCTTC
-	TRBV9	TRBJ2-3	-	CASSVLSSDTQYF	TGTGCCAGCAGCGTACTTAGCTCAGATACGCAGTATTTT
-	TRBV14	TRBJ2-7	-	CASSQEVWGSYEQYF	TGTGCCAGCAGCCAAGAGGTCTGGGGTTCCTACGAGCAGTACTTC
-	TRBV30	TRBJ2-3	-	CAWSVQTGRDTQYF	TGTGCCTGGAGTGTACAAACAGGGAGAGATACGCAGTATTTT
-	TRBV10-3	TRBJ2-5	-	CAISEPRETQYF	TGTGCCATCAGTGAGCCGCGGGAGACCCAGTACTTC
-	TRBV28	TRBJ2-4	-	CASISTKNIQYF	TGTGCCAGCATCTCTACCAAAAACATTCAGTACTTC
-	TRBV11-1	TRBJ2-3	-	CASSLLEWTDTQYF	TGTGCCAGCAGCTTATTAGAATGGACAGATACGCAGTATTTT
-	TRBV14	TRBJ2-5	TRBD1	CASSQGYRTGRETQYF	TGTGCCAGCAGCCAAGGGTATCGGACAGGGCGGGAGACCCAGTACTTC
once	TRBV6-5	TRBJ2-2	TRBD2	CASRQREYTGELFF	TGTGCCAGCAGACAGCGGGAGTACACCGGGGAGCTGTTTTTT
-	TRBV30	TRBJ1-3	-	CAWSVQGRNTIYF	TGTGCCTGGAGTGTCCAAGGCCGAAACACCATATATTTT
-	TRBV19	TRBJ1-3	-	CASSPWGTVEGSGNTIYF	TGTGCCAGTAGTCCGTGGGGGACGGTAGAGGGCTCTGGAAACACCATATATTTT
-	TRBV19	TRBJ2-7	-	CASSILPSYEQYF	TGTGCCAGTAGCATCCTCCCATCCTACGAGCAGTACTTC
-	TRBV27	TRBJ2-3	-	CASSSGTRTDTQYF	TGTGCCAGCAGTTCCGGGACTCGCACAGATACGCAGTATTTT
once	TRBV7-9	TRBJ2-7	TRBD1	CASRIGTGGGEQYF	TGTGCCAGCAGAATAGGCACAGGGGGCGGAGAGCAGTACTTC
-	TRBV14	TRBJ2-3	TRBD2	CASSQDAGGTDTQYF	TGTGCCAGCAGCCAAGATGCGGGAGGCACAGATACGCAGTATTTT
-	TRBV11-2	TRBJ2-7	TRBD2	CASSLVPGLATNEQYF	TGTGCCAGCAGCTTAGTCCCGGGACTAGCGACGAACGAGCAGTACTTC
-	TRBV7-2	TRBJ2-3	-	CASSYRGIQTDTQYF	TGTGCCAGCAGCTACCGAGGAATTCAAACAGATACGCAGTATTTT
once	TRBV6-5	TRBJ2-6	TRBD1	CASRPGQLLANVLTF	TGTGCCAGCAGACCGGGACAGCTATTGGCCAACGTCCTGACTTTC
once	TRBV9	TRBJ2-1	-	CASSVEWRDTYNEQFF	TGTGCCAGCAGCGTAGAATGGCGGGATACCTACAATGAGCAGTTCTTC
-	TRBV7-9	TRBJ2-1	-	CASSLGGISYNEQFF	TGTGCCAGCAGCTTAGGCGGGATATCCTACAATGAGCAGTTCTTC
-	TRBV6-6	TRBJ1-3	TRBD1	CASSTSTGGNGNTIYF	TGTGCCAGCAGCACCTCGACAGGGGGCAATGGAAACACCATATATTTT
-	TRBV5-1	TRBJ1-1	-	CASSEQGSTEAFF	TGCGCCAGCAGCGAACAGGGAAGCACTGAAGCTTTCTTT
-	TRBV5-1	TRBJ2-7	-	CASSLAGVYEQYF	TGCGCCAGCAGCTTGGCCGGGGTTTACGAGCAGTACTTC
-	TRBV7-2	TRBJ1-5	-	CASSLGPIGNQPQHF	TGTGCCAGCAGCTTGGGACCTATTGGGAATCAGCCCCAGCATTTT
-	TRBV20-1	TRBJ2-7	-	CSASLGLEQYF	TGCAGTGCTTCCCTTGGACTCGAGCAGTACTTC